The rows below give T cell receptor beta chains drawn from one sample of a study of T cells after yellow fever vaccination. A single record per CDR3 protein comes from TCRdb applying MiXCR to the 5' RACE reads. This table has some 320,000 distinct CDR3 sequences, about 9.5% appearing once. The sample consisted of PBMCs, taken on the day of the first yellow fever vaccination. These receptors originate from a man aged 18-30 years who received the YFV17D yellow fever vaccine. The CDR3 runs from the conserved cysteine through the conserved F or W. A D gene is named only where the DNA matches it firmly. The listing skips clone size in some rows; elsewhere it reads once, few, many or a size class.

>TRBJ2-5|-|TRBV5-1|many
CASSLEGVYQETQYF
TGCGCCAGCAGCTTGGAGGGGGTCTACCAAGAGACCCAGTACTTC
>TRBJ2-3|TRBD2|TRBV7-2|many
CASSLPLAGGDTQYF
TGTGCCAGCAGCTTACCGCTAGCGGGGGGCGATACGCAGTATTTT
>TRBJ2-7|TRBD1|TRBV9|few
CASSVGTGITYEQYF
TGTGCCAGCAGCGTAGGGACAGGGATCACCTACGAGCAGTACTTC
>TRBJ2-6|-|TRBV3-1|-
CASSLGGDGANVLTF
TGTGCCAGCAGTCTTGGGGGTGACGGGGCCAACGTCCTGACTTTC
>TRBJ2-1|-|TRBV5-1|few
CASSFSTNEQFF
TGCGCCAGCAGCTTCTCAACCAATGAGCAGTTCTTC
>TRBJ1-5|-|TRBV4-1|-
CASSQVWGRSNQPQHF
TGCGCCAGCAGCCAAGTCTGGGGCAGAAGCAATCAGCCCCAGCATTTT
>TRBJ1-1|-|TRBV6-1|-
CASSPPRDTNTEAFF
TGTGCCAGCAGCCCCCCTCGTGACACCAACACTGAAGCTTTCTTT
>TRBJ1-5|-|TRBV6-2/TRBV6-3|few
CASSYLLVRDQPQHF
TGTGCCAGCAGTTACCTATTGGTTAGGGATCAGCCCCAGCATTTT
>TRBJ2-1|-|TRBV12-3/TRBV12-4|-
CASSLVFLSAGDTVSYNEQFF
TGTGCCAGCAGTTTAGTTTTCTTATCGGCCGGGGACACGGTCTCCTACAATGAGCAGTTCTTC
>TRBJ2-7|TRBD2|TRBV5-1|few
CASSLTGGGLAVKYF
TGCGCCAGCAGCTTGACTGGAGGTGGACTAGCGGTAAAGTACTTC
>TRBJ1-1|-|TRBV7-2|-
CASKLQNTEAFF
TGTGCCAGCAAGCTGCAGAACACTGAAGCTTTCTTT
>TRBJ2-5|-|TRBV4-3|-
CASSQDEMASETQYF
TGCGCCAGCAGCCAAGACGAGATGGCGTCGGAGACCCAGTACTTC
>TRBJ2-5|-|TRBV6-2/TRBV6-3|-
CASSYSSTTQYF
TGTGCCAGCAGTTACTCGTCAACGACCCAGTACTTC
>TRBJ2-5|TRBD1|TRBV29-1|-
CSTRQGASETQYF
TGCAGCACCCGACAGGGGGCATCAGAGACCCAGTACTTC
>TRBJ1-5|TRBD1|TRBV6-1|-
CASSQGTGEYGQHF
TGTGCCAGCAGTCAAGGGACAGGGGAATACGGCCAGCATTTT
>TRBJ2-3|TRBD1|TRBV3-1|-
CASRGQVTGVGDTQYF
TGTGCCAGCAGGGGGCAGGTCACAGGGGTGGGAGATACGCAGTATTTT
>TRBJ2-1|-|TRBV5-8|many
CASSRLGSSYNEQFF
TGTGCCAGCAGCCGCCTAGGGAGCTCCTACAATGAGCAGTTCTTC
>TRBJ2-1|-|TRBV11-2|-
CASTAWGVNEQFF
TGTGCCAGCACTGCCTGGGGGGTGAATGAGCAGTTCTTC
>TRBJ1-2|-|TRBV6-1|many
CASTPGVGGANYGYTF
TGTGCCAGCACCCCCGGGGTTGGGGGTGCTAACTATGGCTACACCTTC
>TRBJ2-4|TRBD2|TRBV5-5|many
CASSLPILAGNKNIQYF
TGTGCCAGCAGCTTGCCCATACTAGCGGGAAACAAAAACATTCAGTACTTC
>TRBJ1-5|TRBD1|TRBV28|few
CASSRTLYRGSDQPQHF
TGTGCCAGCAGCCGAACCCTATACAGGGGGTCTGATCAGCCCCAGCATTTT
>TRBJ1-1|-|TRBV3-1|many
CASSLNEGHGREAFF
TGTGCCAGCAGCCTCAATGAGGGGCACGGCCGTGAAGCTTTCTTT
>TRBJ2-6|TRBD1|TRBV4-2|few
CASSQEGTGSSGANVLTF
TGTGCCAGCAGCCAAGAGGGGACAGGGTCTTCTGGGGCCAACGTCCTGACTTTC
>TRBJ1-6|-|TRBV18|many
CASSPERLAALHF
TGTGCCAGCTCACCAGAGAGGCTAGCGGCCCTCCACTTT
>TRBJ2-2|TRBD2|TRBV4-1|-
CASSQATLSLSGGALGTGELFF
TGCGCCAGCAGCCAAGCAACCCTCAGCCTAAGCGGGGGGGCGTTGGGCACCGGGGAGCTGTTTTTT
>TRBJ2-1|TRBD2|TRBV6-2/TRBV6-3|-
CASSYYRRGGDEQFF
TGTGCCAGCAGTTACTACCGGCGGGGGGGCGATGAGCAGTTCTTC
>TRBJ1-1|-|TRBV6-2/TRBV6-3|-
CASSYSFGTEAFF
TGTGCCAGCAGTTACTCGTTTGGCACTGAAGCTTTCTTT
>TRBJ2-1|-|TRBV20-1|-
CSAREGPSEQFF
TGCAGTGCTAGAGAGGGGCCCTCGGAGCAGTTCTTC
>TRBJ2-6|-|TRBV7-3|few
CASSPRASAGANVLTF
TGTGCCAGCAGCCCTCGGGCATCTGCTGGGGCCAACGTCCTGACTTTC
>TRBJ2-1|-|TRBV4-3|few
CASSQDLTGLNEQFF
TGCGCCAGCAGCCAAGATTTAACGGGGCTGAATGAGCAGTTCTTC
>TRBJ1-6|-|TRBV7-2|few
CASSFSGQTNSPLHF
TGTGCCAGCAGCTTTTCCGGACAGACGAATTCACCCCTCCACTTT
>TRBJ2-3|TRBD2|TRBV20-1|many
CSASRRGDTDTQYF
TGCAGTGCGTCTAGACGGGGGGACACAGATACGCAGTATTTT
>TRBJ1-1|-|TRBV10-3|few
CATRPLQEAEAFF
TGTGCCACCAGGCCCCTCCAGGAAGCTGAAGCTTTCTTT
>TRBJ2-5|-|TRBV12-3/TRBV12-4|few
CASSSVGGQETQYF
TGTGCCAGCAGTTCCGTGGGGGGCCAAGAGACCCAGTACTTC
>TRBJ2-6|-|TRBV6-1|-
CASSEAWAPGANVLTF
TGTGCCAGCAGTGAAGCGTGGGCTCCTGGGGCCAACGTCCTGACTTTC
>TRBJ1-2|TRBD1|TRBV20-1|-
CSASNRGYGYTF
TGCAGTGCTAGTAACAGGGGCTATGGCTACACCTTC
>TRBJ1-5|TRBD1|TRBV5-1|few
CASSLSGQGNQPQHF
TGCGCCAGCAGCTTGTCCGGACAGGGAAATCAGCCCCAGCATTTT
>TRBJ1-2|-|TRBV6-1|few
CASGRSGEPLYGYTF
TGTGCCAGCGGTCGATCAGGGGAACCGCTCTATGGCTACACCTTC
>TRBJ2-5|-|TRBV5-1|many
CASSSGTQTGQETQYF
TGCGCCAGCAGCTCCGGGACTCAAACGGGGCAAGAGACCCAGTACTTC
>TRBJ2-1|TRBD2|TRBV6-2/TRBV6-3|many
CASSYLAGAPTYNEQFF
TGTGCCAGCAGTTACCTAGCGGGGGCCCCTACCTACAATGAGCAGTTCTTC
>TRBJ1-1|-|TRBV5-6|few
CASSLYGDTYTEAFF
TGTGCCAGCAGCTTATACGGGGACACCTACACTGAAGCTTTCTTT
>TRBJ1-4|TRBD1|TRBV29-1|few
CSVWDRRNEKLFF
TGCAGCGTTTGGGACAGGAGAAATGAAAAACTGTTTTTT
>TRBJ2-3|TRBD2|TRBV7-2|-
CASSPRTSGGDTQYF
TGTGCCAGCAGCCCCCGGACTAGCGGGGGAGATACGCAGTATTTT
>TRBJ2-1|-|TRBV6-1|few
CASRGQSSYNEQFF
TGTGCCAGCAGAGGTCAGAGCTCCTACAATGAGCAGTTCTTC
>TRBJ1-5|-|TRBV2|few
CASTRTKTLTAQHF
TGTGCCAGCACTAGGACGAAAACCCTCACGGCCCAGCATTTT
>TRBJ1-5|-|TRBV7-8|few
CASSFQDDQPQHF
TGTGCCAGCAGCTTTCAGGACGATCAGCCCCAGCATTTT
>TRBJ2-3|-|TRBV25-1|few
CASSETTPGAQYF
TGTGCCAGCAGTGAGACTACTCCGGGGGCGCAGTATTTT
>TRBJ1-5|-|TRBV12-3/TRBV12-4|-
CASSLVAGNNQPQHF
TGTGCCAGCAGTTTAGTAGCAGGGAACAATCAGCCCCAGCATTTT
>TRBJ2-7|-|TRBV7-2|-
CASSNNPYEQYF
TGTGCCAGCAGCAACAATCCCTACGAGCAGTACTTC
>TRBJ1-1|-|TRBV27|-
CASSFQGTNTEAFF
TGTGCCAGCAGTTTTCAGGGGACAAACACTGAAGCTTTCTTT
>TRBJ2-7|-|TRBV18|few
CASSPGRGPYEQYF
TGTGCCAGCTCACCAGGGCGGGGGCCCTACGAGCAGTACTTC
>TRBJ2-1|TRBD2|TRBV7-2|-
CASQGTSGFSYNEQFF
TGTGCCAGCCAGGGAACTAGCGGCTTCTCCTACAATGAGCAGTTCTTC
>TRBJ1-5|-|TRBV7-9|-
CASSLVPGASGNQPQHF
TGTGCCAGCAGCTTAGTCCCAGGGGCAAGTGGCAATCAGCCCCAGCATTTT
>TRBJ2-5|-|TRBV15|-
CATSRSARETQYF
TGTGCCACCAGCAGGTCCGCGAGGGAGACCCAGTACTTC
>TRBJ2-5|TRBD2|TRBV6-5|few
CASSFSGGVPQETQYF
TGTGCCAGCAGTTTTAGCGGGGGGGTCCCCCAAGAGACCCAGTACTTC